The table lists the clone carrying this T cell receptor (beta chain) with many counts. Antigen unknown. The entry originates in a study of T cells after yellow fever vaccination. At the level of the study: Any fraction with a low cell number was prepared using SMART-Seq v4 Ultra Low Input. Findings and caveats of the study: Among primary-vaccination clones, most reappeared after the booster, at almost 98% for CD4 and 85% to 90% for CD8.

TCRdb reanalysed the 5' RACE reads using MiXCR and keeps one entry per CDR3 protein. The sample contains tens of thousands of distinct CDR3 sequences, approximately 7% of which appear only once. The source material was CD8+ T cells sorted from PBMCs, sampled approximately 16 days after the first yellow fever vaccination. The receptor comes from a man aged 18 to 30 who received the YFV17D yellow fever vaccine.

CDR3 protein: CASREGFLGATQYF. The CDR3 nucleotides are TGTGCCAGCAGGGAGGGATTTCTGGGCGCGACCCAGTACTTC. This chain connects TRBV2 to TRBJ2-5, with a weak D call TRBD2 (6 bases). The CDR3 loop spans 14 amino acids. Germline CDR1 is SNHLY and CDR2 is FYNNEI. V lost 6 bases to trimming and J lost 7 bases, with 18 bases between them.